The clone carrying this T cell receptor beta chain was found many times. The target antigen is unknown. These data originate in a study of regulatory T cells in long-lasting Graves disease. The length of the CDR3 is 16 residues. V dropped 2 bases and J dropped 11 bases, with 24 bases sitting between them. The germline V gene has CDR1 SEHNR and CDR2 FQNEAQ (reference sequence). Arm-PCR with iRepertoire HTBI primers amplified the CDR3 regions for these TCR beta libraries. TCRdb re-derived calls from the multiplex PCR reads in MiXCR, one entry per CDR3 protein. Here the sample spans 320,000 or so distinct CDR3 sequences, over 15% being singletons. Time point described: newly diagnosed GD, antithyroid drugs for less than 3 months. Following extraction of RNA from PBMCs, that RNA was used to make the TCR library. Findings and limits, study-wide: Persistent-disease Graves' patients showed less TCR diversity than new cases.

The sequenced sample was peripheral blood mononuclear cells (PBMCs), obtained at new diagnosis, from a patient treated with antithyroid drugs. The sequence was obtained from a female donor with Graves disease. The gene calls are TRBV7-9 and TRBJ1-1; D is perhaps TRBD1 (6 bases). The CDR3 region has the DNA TGTGCCAGCAGCTTATATGCACAGGGTACGTGGTCGGGCGCTTTCTTT. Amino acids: CASSLYAQGTWSGAFF.